The clone carrying this T cell receptor beta chain is a singleton in its sample. These data originate in a study of OX40 agonist ivuxolimab in advanced cancers. The V gene's germline CDR1 is SGHDT and CDR2 YYEEEE. The CDR3 is 17 residues long. V was cut by 4 bases and J by 7 bases, with 23 bases left in between. Here immunoSEQ multiplex PCR was the method, and the copy in TCRdb shows in-frame clones only, minus some. This table holds around 77,000 clones, over 75% found once. The V and J genes are TRBV5-6 and TRBJ1-4; possible D gene TRBD1, 5 bases. The TCR originated in an adult with an advanced solid tumor such as melanoma, head and neck, liver or kidney cancer. The sequencing here drew on CD4+ or CD8+ T cells sorted from blood, taken in a trial of the OX40 agonist ivuxolimab. The CDR3 region has the DNA TGTGCCAGCAGCCCTCTGGGGGAGGCCCCTGGAAGTGAAAAACTGTTTTTT. Its translation is CASSPLGEAPGSEKLFF. Supplemented by reference TRBV5-6 and TRBJ1-4, the full variable domain reads DAGVTQSPTHLIKTRGQQVTLRCSPKSGHDTVSWYQQALGQGPQFIFQYYEEEERQRGNFPDRFSGHQFPNYSSELNVNALLLGDSALYLCASSPLGEAPGSEKLFFGSGTQLSVL.